This T cell receptor beta chain was sequenced in a study of blood T cell repertoires in COVID-19. The data were produced by immunoSEQ multiplex PCR, yet TCRdb's version contains in-frame clones alone and is incomplete. The profile shows over 80,000 clones, over 90% of them singletons. The CDR3 covers 13 residues. The V end was cut by 6 bases, the J end by 5 bases, with 11 bases between. From germline, CDR1 is MNHEY and CDR2 SVGAGI. This sequence was found in a man between 60 and 75 years old with acute or convalescent COVID-19. The chain is built from TRBV6-5 and TRBJ1-5; a possible D gene is TRBD1 (5 bases). Sample: peripheral blood. The CDR3 DNA follows: TGTGCCAGCAGCGACAGTTATTATCAGCCCCAGCATTTT. Translated, it gives CASSDSYYQPQHF.